The 21 T cell receptor beta chains below come from one sample, sequenced in a study of blood T cells in healthy people across ages. Combining a sample-barcoded 5' primer with a J-beta primer mix, a second PCR ran for roughly 6 to 12 cycles. A single record per CDR3 protein comes from TCRdb applying MiXCR to the 5' RACE reads. The data contain 550,000 to 800,000 distinct CDR3 sequences, around 32% of them seen just once; the ten biggest clones take up roughly 15%. Sequences were obtained from blood. The receptors come from a woman at least 80 years old in good health.

This clonotype was seen at least ten times. The V gene is TRBV6-2 or TRBV6-3, the J gene TRBJ2-7; tentatively, D is TRBD2 (5 bases). The CDR3 is 11 amino acids. Germline values: CDR1 MNHEY, CDR2 SVGEGT. Trimming took 5 bases from V and 6 from J, leaving 8 bases between them. CDR3 coding DNA: TGTGCCAGCAGTGAGGGTGGCGAGCAGTACTTC. It codes for CASSEGGEQYF.

The J gene is TRBJ1-1, the V gene TRBV6-2 or TRBV6-3; TRBD1 matches 9 bases. There are 13 residues in the CDR3. Trimming cost V 5 bases and J 5 bases; bases outside gene matches: 3. The germline V gene encodes CDR1 MNHEY and CDR2 SVGEGT. The CDR3 region is CASSADRGTEAFF. The CDR3 DNA follows: TGTGCCAGCAGTGCGGACAGGGGAACTGAAGCTTTCTTT.

This CDR3 reads CSVGGSGYNNEQFF. The CDR3 DNA reads as TGCAGCGTTGGGGGCAGTGGTTATAACAATGAGCAGTTCTTC. The chain employs TRBV29-1 and TRBJ2-1; perhaps TRBD1 as D (5 bases). The CDR3 length is 14 residues. V lost 4 bases, J lost 5 bases, and 15 bases lay in between. Germline-derived CDR1 and CDR2 are SQVTM and ANQGSEA.

In this sample, this clonotype turned up many times. This chain links TRBV30 with TRBJ2-7; D may correspond to TRBD1 or TRBD2 (6 bases each). The V end lost 0 bases, the J end lost 2 bases, and 8 bases lay between the germline ends. The CDR3 covers 13 residues. The germline gives CDR1 GTSNPN, CDR2 SVGIG (reference sequence). Here the CDR3 DNA reads TGTGCCTGGAGTGTGGAGGGGGCCTACGAGCAGTACTTC. Translating gives CAWSVEGAYEQYF.

The chain recombines TRBV7-2 with TRBJ2-3, with D maybe TRBD2 (7 bases). Germline CDR1 and CDR2: SGHTA and FQGNSA. The CDR3 extends over 15 amino acids. CDR3: CAGSPNGGRTDTQYF. The CDR3 bases are TGTGCTGGCAGCCCCAACGGGGGGCGCACAGATACGCAGTATTTT.

The chain has TRBV27 and TRBJ2-2; 11 bases match TRBD1. V was pared by 7 bases and J by 6 bases, with 7 bases of the junction left unmatched. Germline lookup yields CDR1 MNHEY and CDR2 SMNVEV (reference sequence). The CDR3 sequence is 15 residues long. The CDR3 protein is CASTRAGQGAGELFF. CDR3 nucleotides: TGTGCCAGCACCCGAGCGGGACAGGGGGCCGGGGAGCTGTTTTTT.

Concerning this clonotype itself: This could be a read error, since a much larger clone is one nucleotide away. The V and J genes are TRBV3-1 and TRBJ2-4; 7 nucleotides line up with TRBD2. The DNA end is a closer match to TRBJ2-5, so the J assignment may be wrong. The CDR3 totals 13 residues. Germline loops: CDR1 LGHDT, CDR2 YNNKEL (reference sequence). The CDR3 nucleotides are TGTGCCAGCAACCAAGGGAGGGCAGAGACCCAGTACTTC. Translating gives CASNQGRAETQYF.

This clonotype was recorded many times. The rearrangement joins TRBV5-1 to TRBJ2-6; 8 bases agree with TRBD1. With V trimmed by 4 bases and J by 2 bases, 5 bases remained unmatched. CDR1 is SGHRS and CDR2 is YFSETQ in the germline V gene. This CDR3 is 16 amino acids long. The CDR3 DNA reads TGCGCCAGCAGCAGAATACAGGGGGCTGGGGCCAACGTCCTGACTTTC. Its translation: CASSRIQGAGANVLTF.

This clonotype occurred many times. The chain uses TRBV30 and TRBJ2-5; D call uncertain. In germline, CDR1 is GTSNPN, CDR2 SVGIG (reference sequence). Trimming stripped 3 bases from V and 3 bases from J, with 5 bases between. The CDR3 totals 11 residues. CDR3 DNA sequence: TGTGCCTGGAGCCCCAAAGAGACCCAGTACTTC. Residues: CAWSPKETQYF. Together with reference TRBV30 and TRBJ2-5, the CDR3 gives the full variable domain: SQTIHQWPATLVQPVGSPLSLECTVEGTSNPNLYWYRQAAGRGLQLLFYSVGIGQISSEVPQNLSASRPQDRQFILSSKKLLLSDSGFYLCAWSPKETQYFGPGTRLLVL.

This clonotype appeared many times. This rearrangement joins TRBV5-4 to TRBJ2-1; 13 bases fit TRBD2. With V trimmed by 4 bases and J by 2 bases, 0 bases remained unmatched. CDR3 length equals 15 residues. Germline V gives CDR1 SGHNT, CDR2 YYREEE (reference sequence). The CDR3 region is CASSTSGGAYNEQFF. CDR3 DNA: TGTGCCAGCAGCACTAGCGGGGGGGCCTACAATGAGCAGTTCTTC.

V and J are TRBV12-3 or TRBV12-4 and TRBJ2-5; the D gene is possibly TRBD2 (6 bases). This CDR3 is 16 amino acids long. V was shortened by 0 bases and J by 3 bases, with 14 bases between the two germline ends. The CDR3, as DNA: TGTGCCAGCAGTTTAGCAGTATGGCGGGGTAAAGAGACCCAGTACTTC. It is translated as CASSLAVWRGKETQYF.

Remarks on this clonotype: This may be a read error, as it is one base from a much larger clone. The chain joins TRBV3-1 to TRBJ2-5, with unresolved D. The germline gives CDR1 LGHDT, CDR2 YNNKEL (reference sequence). Trimming pared 1 base from V and 7 bases from J, leaving 13 bases between. The CDR3 consists of 14 residues. CDR3: CASSQVRSSGTQYF. The CDR3 DNA reads as TGTGCCAGCAGCCAAGTGAGGTCTTCGGGGACCCAGTACTTC.

Remarks on this clonotype: A much larger clone differs by one base, so this may be a read error. V is TRBV20-1 and J is TRBJ2-1, with 7 bases identical to TRBD2. The J call could be wrong; TRBJ2-7 is a better fit for the DNA end. The CDR3 runs to 14 residues. CDR1 DFQATT and CDR2 SNEGSKA come from the germline V gene (reference sequence). The CDR3 coding sequence is TGCAGTGCTTCACTAGCGCCGTCCTACAATGAGCAGTACTTC. This sequence encodes CSASLAPSYNEQYF.

There are many counts of this clonotype. The chain couples TRBV6-6 to TRBJ2-3; perhaps TRBD2 as D (5 bases). The V gene lost 0 bases and the J gene lost 2 bases, with 9 bases spanning the gap. In germline, CDR1 is MNHNY, CDR2 SVGAGI (reference sequence). The CDR3 sequence is 15 residues long. CDR3 loop: CASSYSIAHTDTQYF. In DNA, the CDR3 is TGTGCCAGCAGTTACTCGATAGCGCACACAGATACGCAGTATTTT.

This clonotype was seen many times. This chain's CDR3 is CASSLDPMGDTQYF. CDR3 sequence (DNA): TGTGCCAGCAGCTTAGATCCAATGGGAGATACGCAGTATTTT. This chain joins TRBV7-6 and TRBJ2-3; D is undetermined. The germline gives CDR1 SGHVS, CDR2 FNYEAQ. The V and J ends lost 1 base and 5 bases respectively, with 10 bases between them. This CDR3 region has 14 residues.

The genes are TRBV11-2 and TRBJ2-2, with D hard to call. This CDR3 has 17 amino acids. Trimming left V 2 bases short and J 1 base short, with 14 bases between. The germline V gene encodes CDR1 SGHAT and CDR2 FQNNGV. CDR3 loop: CASSLFPLGKNTGELFF. CDR3 DNA sequence: TGTGCCAGCAGCTTATTCCCCCTGGGAAAGAACACCGGGGAGCTGTTTTTT.

This clonotype was counted many times. V gene TRBV7-2 combines with J gene TRBJ2-3; D is uncertain. Trimming took 0 bases from V and 0 from J, leaving 4 bases between them. The CDR3 covers 14 residues. Looked up from germline, CDR1 is SGHTA and CDR2 is FQGNSA. The CDR3 nucleotides are TGTGCCAGCAGCTTAGCACGGAGCACAGATACGCAGTATTTT. Translation: CASSLARSTDTQYF.

This clonotype was observed at least ten times. J is TRBJ2-1 and V is TRBV30; D may be TRBD2 (7 bases). There are 15 residues in the CDR3. V lost 2 bases and J lost 4, with 15 bases in between. From germline, CDR1 is GTSNPN and CDR2 SVGIG (reference sequence). The CDR3 spells CAWSRSGGAYNEQFF. The CDR3 bases are TGTGCCTGGAGTCGATCGGGGGGCGCGTACAATGAGCAGTTCTTC.

This clonotype was recorded many times. The chain combines TRBV20-1 with TRBJ1-2; 11 bases are shared with TRBD1. J lost 7 bases, V lost 0 bases, and 10 bases had no gene match. Germline CDR1 is DFQATT and CDR2 is SNEGSKA (reference sequence). The CDR3 totals 16 residues. In DNA, the CDR3 is TGCAGTGCTAGAGATATTCCTTCTGGGACAGGGGGTGGCTACACCTTC. Protein product: CSARDIPSGTGGGYTF.

This clonotype was counted many times. The genes are TRBV5-1 and TRBJ2-1; TRBD1 aligns across 10 bases. CDR1 is SGHRS and CDR2 is YFSETQ in the germline V gene. The J segment lost 5 bases and the V segment lost 7 bases, leaving 9 bases of the junction unmatched. The CDR3 runs to 15 residues. CDR3 DNA: TGCGCCAGCTTCCGGAACGGACAGGGGGACAATGAGCAGTTCTTC. This encodes CASFRNGQGDNEQFF.

Worth noting for this clonotype: This CDR3 is missing its conserved last phenylalanine or tryptophan, likely due to a read error. The DNA is omitted, as the CDR3 cannot be located on it reliably, and the CDR3 follows TCRdb's listing. The chain links TRBV7-7 to TRBJ2-5; TRBD1 reflects the table's D call only, with no check against the DNA. In germline, CDR1 is SSHAT, CDR2 FNYEAQ (reference sequence). The CDR3 is made up of 14 amino acids, end residues included. CDR3 region: CASSLEGGDGTQYC.